Listed below are T cell receptor beta chains from one sample, sequenced in a study of spatial heterogeneity in lung cancer. TCRdb fed the 5' RACE reads into MiXCR, producing one record per CDR3 protein. This table holds around 100,000 distinct CDR3 sequences, around 4.3% found once. The sample consisted of lung tumor tissue, taken at surgery. The receptors stem from a male donor with early-stage non-small cell lung cancer. Each CDR3 is given with its conserved first and last residue. D genes are given only for firm matches. For some rows the clone size is stated as once, few or many, or as a class when expanded; others skip it.

abundance,d_gene,v_gene,CDR3aa
many,.,TRBV21-1,CASSKECRTGYTDTQYF
many,TRBD1,TRBV18,CASSPRTGKNTEAFF
.,TRBD2,TRBV25-1,CASSDSGGPDTQYF
many,.,TRBV24-1,CATSIAVNEQFF
few,.,TRBV20-1,CSATTVAVGRNEQFF
many,.,TRBV5-6,CASSFRQPNTEAFF
many,TRBD1,TRBV4-1,CASSQVPGQGMNTEAFF
once,.,TRBV4-1,CASRILAQGSYNEQLF
many,.,TRBV6-1,CASSEAFGNEQFF
many,.,TRBV12-3/TRBV12-4,CASSSTGTYGYTF
many,TRBD1,TRBV20-1,CSARTHRGRIDEQFF
many,TRBD1,TRBV5-5,CASSYEGQGPLRTQYF
.,.,TRBV20-1,CSAPSVAEGGDEQYF
many,TRBD1,TRBV27,CASSLSIDTGGPDTQYF
many,.,TRBV20-1,CSARPGDGADTQYF
many,.,TRBV5-1,CASSSDGSGVIDTQYF
many,.,TRBV20-1,CSAMGTDTQYF
many,.,TRBV12-3/TRBV12-4,CASSVLGGTQYF